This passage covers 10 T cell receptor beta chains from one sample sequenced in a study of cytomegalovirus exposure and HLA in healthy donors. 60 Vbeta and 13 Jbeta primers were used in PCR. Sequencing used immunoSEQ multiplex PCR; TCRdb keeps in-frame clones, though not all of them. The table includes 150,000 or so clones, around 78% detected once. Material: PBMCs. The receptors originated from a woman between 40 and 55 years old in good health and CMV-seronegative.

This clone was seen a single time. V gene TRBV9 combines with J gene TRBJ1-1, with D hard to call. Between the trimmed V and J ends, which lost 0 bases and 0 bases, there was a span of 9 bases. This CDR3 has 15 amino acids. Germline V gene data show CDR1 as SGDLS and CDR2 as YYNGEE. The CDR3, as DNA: TGTGCCAGCAGCGTAGAGTCACATTTGAACACTGAAGCTTTCTTT. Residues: CASSVESHLNTEAFF.

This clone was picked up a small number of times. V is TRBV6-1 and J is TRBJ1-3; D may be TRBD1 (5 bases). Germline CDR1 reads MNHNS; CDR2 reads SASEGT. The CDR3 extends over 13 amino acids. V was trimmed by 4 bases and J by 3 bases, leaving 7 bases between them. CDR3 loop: CASSVTDGNTIYF. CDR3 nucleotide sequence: TGTGCCAGCAGTGTGACAGATGGAAACACCATATATTTT.

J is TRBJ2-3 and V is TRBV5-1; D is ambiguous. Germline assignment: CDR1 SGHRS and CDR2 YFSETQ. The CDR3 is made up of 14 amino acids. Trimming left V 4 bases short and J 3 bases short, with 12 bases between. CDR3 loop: CASSVRVATDTQYF. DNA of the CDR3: TGCGCCAGCAGCGTCCGGGTCGCTACAGATACGCAGTATTTT. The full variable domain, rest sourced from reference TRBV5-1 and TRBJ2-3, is KAGVTQTPRYLIKTRGQQVTLSCSPISGHRSVSWYQQTPGQGLQFLFEYFSETQRNKGNFPGRFSGRQFSNSRSEMNVSTLELGDSALYLCASSVRVATDTQYFGPGTRLTVL.

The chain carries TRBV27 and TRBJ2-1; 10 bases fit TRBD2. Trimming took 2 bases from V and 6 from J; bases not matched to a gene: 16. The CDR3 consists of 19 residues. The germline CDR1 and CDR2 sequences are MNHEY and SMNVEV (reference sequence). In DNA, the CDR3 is TGTGCCAGCAGTTTAGGGGTGACTAGCGGGTCCAGAGGGGGCAATGAGCAGTTCTTC. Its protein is CASSLGVTSGSRGGNEQFF.

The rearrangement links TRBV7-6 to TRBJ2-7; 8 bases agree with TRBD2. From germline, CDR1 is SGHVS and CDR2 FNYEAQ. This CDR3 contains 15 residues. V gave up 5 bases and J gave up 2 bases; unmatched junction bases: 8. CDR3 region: CASSRLAGGTYEQYF. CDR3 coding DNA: TGTGCCAGCAGCCGCCTGGCGGGAGGCACCTACGAGCAGTACTTC.

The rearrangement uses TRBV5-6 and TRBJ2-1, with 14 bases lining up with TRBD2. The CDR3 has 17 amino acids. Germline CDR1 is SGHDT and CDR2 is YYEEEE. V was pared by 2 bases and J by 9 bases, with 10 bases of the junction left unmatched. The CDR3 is CASSLTGLAGEYGEQFF. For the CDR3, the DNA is TGTGCCAGCAGCTTAACGGGACTAGCGGGAGAGTACGGTGAGCAGTTCTTC.

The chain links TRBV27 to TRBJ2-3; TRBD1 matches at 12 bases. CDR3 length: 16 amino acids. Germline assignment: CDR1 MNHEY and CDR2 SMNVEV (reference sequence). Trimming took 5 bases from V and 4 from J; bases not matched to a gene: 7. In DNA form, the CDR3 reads TGTGCCAGCAGTACCACCGGGACAGGGGGCGCAGATACGCAGTATTTT. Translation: CASSTTGTGGADTQYF.

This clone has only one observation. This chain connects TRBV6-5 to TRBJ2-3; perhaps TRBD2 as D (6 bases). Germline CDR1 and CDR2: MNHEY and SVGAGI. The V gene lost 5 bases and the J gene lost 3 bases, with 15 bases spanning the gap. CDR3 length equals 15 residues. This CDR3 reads CASSRGGKGTDTQYF. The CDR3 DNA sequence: TGTGCCAGCAGTCGAGGAGGGAAGGGGACAGATACGCAGTATTTT.

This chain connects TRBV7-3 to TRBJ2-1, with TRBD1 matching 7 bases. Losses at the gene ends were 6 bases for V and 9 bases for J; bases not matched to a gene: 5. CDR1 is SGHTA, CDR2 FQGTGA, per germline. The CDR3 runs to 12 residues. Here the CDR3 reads CASSSSGGEQFF. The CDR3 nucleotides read TGTGCCAGCAGTTCGTCAGGGGGTGAGCAGTTCTTC.

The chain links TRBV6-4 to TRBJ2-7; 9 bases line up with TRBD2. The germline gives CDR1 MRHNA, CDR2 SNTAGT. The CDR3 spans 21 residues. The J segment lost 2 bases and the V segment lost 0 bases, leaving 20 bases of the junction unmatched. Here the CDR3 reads CASSDSRGVYSGSVPPYEQYF. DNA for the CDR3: TGTGCCAGCAGTGACTCGAGGGGCGTATATAGCGGGAGTGTTCCCCCCTACGAGCAGTACTTC.